A selection of T cell receptor beta chains follows, all from one sample in a study of Ad26.COV2.S vaccination and SARS-CoV-2 variants. Here immunoSEQ multiplex PCR was the method, and the copy in TCRdb shows in-frame clones only, minus some. The sample has some 180,000 clones, roughly 87% seen once. This specimen was peripheral blood, taken after recovery from COVID-19. These receptors all stem from a human donor who had recovered from COVID-19. The CDR3 runs from the conserved cysteine through the conserved F or W. Each record gives: clone size, J gene, V gene, CDR3 protein. Expanded clones are given a class, and other clones once, few, many or no size at all.

NA | TRBJ2-3 | TRBV3-1/TRBV3-2 | CASSQDLTSGGQHTVAADTQYF
NA | TRBJ1-1 | TRBV6-5 | CASGRSNTEAFF
NA | TRBJ1-1 | TRBV6-5 | CASTQHADLNTEAFF
NA | TRBJ1-2 | TRBV7-9 | CASSLGAGSTGGYTF
NA | TRBJ1-2 | TRBV7-3 | CASSLTPAGFPYTF
NA | TRBJ2-5 | TRBV5-4 | CASSKSGGVIETQYF
few | TRBJ1-2 | TRBV6-5 | CASSYSVGEGYTF
NA | TRBJ2-4 | TRBV4-1 | CASSQDLGRGASNIQYF
NA | TRBJ1-5 | TRBV4-2 | CASSQVGHDSNQPQHF
NA | TRBJ2-7 | TRBV29-1 | CSVWTSGTTYEQYF
NA | TRBJ1-5 | TRBV28 | CASTRAGGNQPQHF
NA | TRBJ1-5 | TRBV19 | CASSRGTGGKPQHF
NA | TRBJ1-1 | TRBV18 | CASSPLQEGAFF
NA | TRBJ1-1 | TRBV3-1/TRBV3-2 | CASSQVVGYNTEAFF
NA | TRBJ2-3 | TRBV5-6 | CASSLAIVNWPTDTQYF
once | TRBJ2-3 | TRBV10-1 | CASRFLAALTDTQYF
NA | TRBJ2-7 | TRBV6-4 | CASSPVGVGEQYF
few | TRBJ1-6 | TRBV9 | CASSVASAGLNSPLHF
NA | TRBJ2-7 | TRBV7-8 | CASSLGQGAYYEQYF
NA | TRBJ1-3 | TRBV7-9 | CASTLTGSGNTIYF
NA | TRBJ1-3 | TRBV5-1 | CASSLEGQPGNTIYF
NA | TRBJ2-7 | TRBV10-3 | CAISRDRGYEQYF
NA | TRBJ2-1 | TRBV6-5 | CATGPSPLYNEQFF
NA | TRBJ1-3 | TRBV21-1 | CASSKPEGGENTIYF
NA | TRBJ1-2 | TRBV6-6 | CASSLGARVDGYTF
NA | TRBJ1-4 | TRBV29-1 | CSVRGGINEKLFF
NA | TRBJ1-1 | TRBV19 | CASKGGLNTEAFF
once | TRBJ2-1 | TRBV27 | CASSPDRGGEQFF
NA | TRBJ1-5 | TRBV19 | CASQTVKGNQPQHF
NA | TRBJ1-2 | TRBV19 | CASSIVEGDYGYTF
NA | TRBJ2-5 | TRBV30 | CAWGLAGGGETQYF
NA | TRBJ1-2 | TRBV5-1 | CASSLDPQGSYGYTF
NA | TRBJ2-2 | TRBV25-1 | CASSWNTGELFF
NA | TRBJ1-2 | TRBV6-1 | CASSERAAFNYGYTF
NA | TRBJ2-3 | TRBV10-3 | CAISGAKTGAVDTQYF
NA | TRBJ1-2 | TRBV5-6 | CASKGGPGYTF
NA | TRBJ2-2 | TRBV20-1 | CRPSVTGELFF
NA | TRBJ2-2 | TRBV3-1/TRBV3-2 | CASSQTRTLNTGELFF
NA | TRBJ1-5 | TRBV5-6 | CASTSLNGDQPQHF
NA | TRBJ1-2 | TRBV15 | CATSRGSGQSYGYTF
NA | TRBJ2-2 | TRBV9 | CASSPLGTDYTGELFF
once | TRBJ2-1 | TRBV9 | CASSARLATIDNEQFF
NA | TRBJ2-1 | TRBV29-1 | CSVDLLAFSYNEQFF
NA | TRBJ1-3 | TRBV9 | CASSVVGAASGNTIYF
once | TRBJ2-1 | TRBV25-1 | CASRGGQGGRNEQFF
NA | TRBJ1-1 | TRBV10-3 | CAISEGDSHTEAFF
NA | TRBJ2-6 | TRBV6-5 | CASHSGKGGANVLTF
NA | TRBJ2-5 | TRBV7-6 | CASSPTRQETQYF
NA | TRBJ2-5 | TRBV4-2 | CASRRGSEETQYF
NA | TRBJ2-3 | TRBV27 | CASSPGLASFADTQYF
once | TRBJ1-1 | TRBV6-5 | CASSYSRGSTEAFF